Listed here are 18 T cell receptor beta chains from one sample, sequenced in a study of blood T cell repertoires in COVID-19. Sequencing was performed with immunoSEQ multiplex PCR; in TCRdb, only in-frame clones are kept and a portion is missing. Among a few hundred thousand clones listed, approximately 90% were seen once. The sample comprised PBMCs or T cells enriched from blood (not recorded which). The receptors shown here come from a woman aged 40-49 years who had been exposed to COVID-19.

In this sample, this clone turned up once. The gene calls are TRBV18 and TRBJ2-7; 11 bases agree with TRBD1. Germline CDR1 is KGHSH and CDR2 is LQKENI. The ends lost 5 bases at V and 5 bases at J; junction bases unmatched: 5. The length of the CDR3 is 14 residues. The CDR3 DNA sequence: TGTGCCAGCTCAGGGGACAGGGGGTCCGACGAGCAGTACTTC. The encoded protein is CASSGDRGSDEQYF.

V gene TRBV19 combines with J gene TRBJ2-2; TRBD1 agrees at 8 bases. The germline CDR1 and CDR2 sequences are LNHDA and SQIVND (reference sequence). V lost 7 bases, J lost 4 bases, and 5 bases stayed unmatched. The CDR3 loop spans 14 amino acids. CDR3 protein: CASIPQGVTGELFF. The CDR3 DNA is TGTGCCAGTATTCCACAGGGGGTCACCGGGGAGCTGTTTTTT.

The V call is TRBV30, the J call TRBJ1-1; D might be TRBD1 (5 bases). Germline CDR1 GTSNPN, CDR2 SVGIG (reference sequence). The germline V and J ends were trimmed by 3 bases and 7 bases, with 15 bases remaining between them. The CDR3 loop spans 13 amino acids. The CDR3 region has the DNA TGTGCCTGGAGAAGTTTAGGGCAGGGTGAAGCTTTCTTT. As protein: CAWRSLGQGEAFF.

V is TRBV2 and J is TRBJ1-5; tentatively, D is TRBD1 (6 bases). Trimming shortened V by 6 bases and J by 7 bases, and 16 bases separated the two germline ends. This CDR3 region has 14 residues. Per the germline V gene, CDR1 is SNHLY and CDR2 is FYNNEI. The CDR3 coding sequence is TGTGCCAGCAGCCAACAGGGTTCATGGCAGCCCCAGCATTTT. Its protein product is CASSQQGSWQPQHF. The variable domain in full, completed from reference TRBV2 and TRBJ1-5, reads EPEVTQTPSHQVTQMGQEVILRCVPISNHLYFYWYRQILGQKVEFLVSFYNNEISEKSEIFDDQFSVERPDGSNFTLKIRSTKLEDSAMYFCASSQQGSWQPQHFGDGTRLSIL.

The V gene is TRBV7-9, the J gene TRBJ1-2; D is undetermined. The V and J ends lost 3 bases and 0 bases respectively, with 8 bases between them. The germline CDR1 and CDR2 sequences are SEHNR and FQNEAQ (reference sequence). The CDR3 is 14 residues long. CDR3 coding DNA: TGTGCCAGCAGCTTCCCGGGAGCTAACTATGGCTACACCTTC. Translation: CASSFPGANYGYTF. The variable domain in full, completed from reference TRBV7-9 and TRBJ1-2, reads DTGVSQNPRHKITKRGQNVTFRCDPISEHNRLYWYRQTLGQGPEFLTYFQNEAQLEKSRLLSDRFSAERPKGSFSTLEIQRTEQGDSAMYLCASSFPGANYGYTFGSGTRLTVV.

CDR3 sequence: CASTPEGKRRNQPQHF. In DNA form, the CDR3 reads TGTGCCAGTACCCCAGAGGGAAAGAGGCGCAATCAGCCCCAGCATTTT. The J gene is TRBJ1-5, the V gene TRBV19; D is unresolved. Trimming removed 7 bases at V and 2 bases at J, with 18 bases between. CDR1 is LNHDA, CDR2 SQIVND, per germline (reference sequence). This CDR3 is 16 amino acids long.

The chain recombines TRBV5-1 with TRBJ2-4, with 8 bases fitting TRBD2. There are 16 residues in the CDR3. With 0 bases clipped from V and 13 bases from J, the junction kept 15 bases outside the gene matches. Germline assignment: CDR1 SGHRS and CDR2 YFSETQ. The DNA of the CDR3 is TGCGCCAGCAGCTTGGCTCCGCTGATGCGGGGGGATAGGCAGTACTTC. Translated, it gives CASSLAPLMRGDRQYF.

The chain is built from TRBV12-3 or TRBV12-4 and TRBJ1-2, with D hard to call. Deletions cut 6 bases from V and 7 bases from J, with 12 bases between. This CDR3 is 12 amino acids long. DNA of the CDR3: TGTGCCAGCAGCCGACCGACTGGTGGCTACACCTTC. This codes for CASSRPTGGYTF.

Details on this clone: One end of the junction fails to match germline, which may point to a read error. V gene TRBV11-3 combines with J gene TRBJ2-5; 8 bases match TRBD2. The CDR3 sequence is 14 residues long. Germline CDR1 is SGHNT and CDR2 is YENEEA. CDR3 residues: CASSSGGGGMSVHF. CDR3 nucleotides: TGTGCCAGCAGCTCGGGAGGGGGAGGGATGAGTGTACACTTC.

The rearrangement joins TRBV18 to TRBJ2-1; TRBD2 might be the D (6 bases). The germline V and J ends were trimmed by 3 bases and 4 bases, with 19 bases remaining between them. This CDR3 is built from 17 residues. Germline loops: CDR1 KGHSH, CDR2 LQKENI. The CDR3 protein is CASSPLGRGPLYNEQFF. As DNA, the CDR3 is TGTGCCAGCTCACCCTTGGGGCGGGGACCCCTTTACAATGAGCAGTTCTTC.

DNA of the CDR3: TGTGCCAGCAGCGGAAAGGGGGGGAGTAATGAAAAACTGTTTTTT. As protein: CASSGKGGSNEKLFF. The chain couples TRBV5-4 to TRBJ1-4, with D maybe TRBD1 (6 bases). Germline V gene lookup returns CDR1 SGHNT and CDR2 YYREEE (reference sequence). The V and J ends lost 4 bases and 4 bases respectively, with 14 bases between them. There are 15 residues in the CDR3.

The CDR3, as DNA: TGTGCCACCAGGTTTACTAGCGGGTCCAAGCAGTACTTC. Translating it yields CATRFTSGSKQYF. The V call is TRBV15, the J call TRBJ2-7; 9 nucleotides agree with TRBD2. The germline gives CDR1 LNHNV, CDR2 YYDKDF (reference sequence). The CDR3 length is 13 residues. The ends lost 6 bases at V and 8 bases at J; junction bases unmatched: 8.

In DNA form, the CDR3 reads TGTGCCAGCAGGACGAACAGGGGGCCCGGGGTGGAGACCCAGTACTTC. Amino acid sequence: CASRTNRGPGVETQYF. The V and J genes are TRBV11-2 and TRBJ2-5, with 9 bases lining up with TRBD1. This CDR3 is 16 amino acids long. After removal of 6 bases from V and 5 bases from J, the junction contained 13 bases not matched to a gene. CDR1 is SGHAT and CDR2 is FQNNGV in the germline V gene.

CDR3 region: CASSQRPGTTQTSSYNEQFF. In DNA form, the CDR3 reads TGTGCCAGCAGCCAACGCCCCGGGACTACCCAAACGAGCTCCTACAATGAGCAGTTCTTC. This rearrangement joins TRBV4-2 to TRBJ2-1; 7 bases agree with TRBD2. The germline V gene encodes CDR1 LGHNA and CDR2 YNFKEQ. The V and J ends lost 2 bases and 0 bases, in that order; junction bases with no gene match: 16. The CDR3 runs to 20 residues.

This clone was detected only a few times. DNA of the CDR3: TGTGCCAGCAGTGGCCCGGGACTAGCGGGAGTCTATGAGCAGTTCTTC. Its translation is CASSGPGLAGVYEQFF. V is TRBV2 and J is TRBJ2-1, with TRBD2 identical over 14 bases. CDR1 is SNHLY, CDR2 FYNNEI, per germline. J lost 8 bases, V lost 4 bases, and 7 bases had no gene match. The CDR3 is 16 residues long.

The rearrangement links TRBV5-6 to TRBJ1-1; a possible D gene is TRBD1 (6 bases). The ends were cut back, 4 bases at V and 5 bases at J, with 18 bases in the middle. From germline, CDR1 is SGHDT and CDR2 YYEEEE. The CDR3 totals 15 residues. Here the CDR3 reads CASSPPGGRWTEAFF. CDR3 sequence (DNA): TGTGCCAGCAGCCCCCCGGGGGGCAGGTGGACTGAAGCTTTCTTT.

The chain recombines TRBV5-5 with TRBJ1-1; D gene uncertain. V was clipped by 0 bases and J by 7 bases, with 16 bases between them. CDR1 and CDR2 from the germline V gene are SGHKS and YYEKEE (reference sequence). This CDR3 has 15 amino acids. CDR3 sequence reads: CASSLAGVRVGEAFF. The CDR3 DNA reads TGTGCCAGCAGCTTGGCCGGCGTGAGGGTGGGTGAAGCTTTCTTT.

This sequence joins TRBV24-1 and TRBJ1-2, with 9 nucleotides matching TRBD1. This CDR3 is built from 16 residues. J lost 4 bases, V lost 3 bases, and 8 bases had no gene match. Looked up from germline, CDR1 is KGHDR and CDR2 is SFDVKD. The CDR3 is CATSDIRQGVLYGYTF. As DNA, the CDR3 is TGTGCCACCAGTGATATTAGACAGGGGGTACTCTATGGCTACACCTTC.